This TCR beta chain was captured in a study of shared clonotypes between healthy human individuals. Points from the study as a whole: Among several donors, approximately 5% of naive CD4 clonotypes were found in common. Estimated richness values were generally larger in naive subsets than in memory subsets.

Sequencing used immunoSEQ multiplex PCR; TCRdb keeps in-frame clones, though not all of them. This repertoire shows roughly 2,000,000 clones, approximately 94% found once; its top ten account for 1% to 1.5%. In regard to this clone: Antigen unknown. This may arise from a read error, as a much more abundant clone is one base away. This specimen includes other DNA sequences encoding the same CDR3.

Germline CDR1 is SGDLS and CDR2 is YYNGEE. CDR3 size: 12 residues. V was clipped by 1 base and J by 0 bases, with 0 bases between them. The naive CD8 fraction comprised CD45RO-negative cells positively selected for CCR7 and excluded terminally differentiated effector memory CD45RA+ cells. This clonotype originated in a man between 18 and 29 years old in good health. This chain links TRBV9 with TRBJ2-3; the D is unclear. Input material: naive CD8+ T cells sorted from blood. The CDR3 coding sequence is TGTGCCAGCAGCGTAAGCACAGATACGCAGTATTTT. Its translation is CASSVSTDTQYF.